These T cell receptor beta chains were read from a single sample in a study of T-cell reconstitution after alpha-beta-depleted transplantation in children. Each CDR3 protein gets one entry after TCRdb re-called the PCR reads with MiXCR. The sample gives 200,000 to 250,000 distinct CDR3 sequences, roughly 10% of which show up once; 28% is in the top ten. Sequences were derived from PBMCs, sampled before TCRalphabeta/CD19-depleted stem cell transplant. The origin of the receptors is a child under two years old with acute myeloid leukemia, due to receive a stem cell transplant. The conserved cysteine and the conserved F or W are not part of the CDR3 here. The D gene is left open where the match is weak.

D: TRBD1
V: TRBV12-3/TRBV12-4
J: TRBJ2-3
CDR3: ASSGTGGGGQY

D: TRBD1
V: TRBV7-9
J: TRBJ2-6
CDR3: ASSLKARGQGASGANVLT

D: TRBD1
V: TRBV12-3/TRBV12-4
J: TRBJ1-5
CDR3: TSRWGQNQPQH

D: .
V: TRBV5-6
J: .
CDR3: ASSLDPYTQH

D: .
V: TRBV30
J: TRBJ1-1
CDR3: AWSVRNTEAF

D: TRBD2
V: TRBV20-1
J: TRBJ2-1
CDR3: SARGVLAFHEQF

D: .
V: TRBV4-2
J: TRBJ1-5
CDR3: ASSQAEAVYSNQPQH

D: TRBD1
V: TRBV6-2/TRBV6-3
J: TRBJ2-7
CDR3: ASGDRGHEQY

D: .
V: TRBV6-2/TRBV6-3
J: TRBJ1-1
CDR3: ASIRGGPMNTEAF

D: TRBD1
V: TRBV12-5
J: TRBJ2-3
CDR3: ASGRDSHTDTQY

D: .
V: TRBV24-1
J: TRBJ2-7
CDR3: ATSDFDGNSYEQY

D: .
V: TRBV20-1
J: TRBJ1-2
CDR3: SARGWGDGYT

D: .
V: TRBV5-1
J: TRBJ2-1
CDR3: ASSLEGYEQF

D: TRBD1
V: TRBV27
J: TRBJ1-2
CDR3: ASIPRQGPYGYT

D: TRBD1
V: TRBV2
J: TRBJ1-5
CDR3: ASSRDRANQPQH

D: TRBD1
V: TRBV27
J: TRBJ1-6
CDR3: ASSLGTQGATSPLH

D: .
V: TRBV7-9
J: TRBJ1-2
CDR3: ASSGRQEFNYGYT

D: TRBD2
V: TRBV5-1
J: TRBJ2-5
CDR3: ASSLGIAGAQETQY

D: TRBD2
V: TRBV20-1
J: TRBJ2-1
CDR3: SARAGLPLNEQF

D: TRBD1
V: TRBV7-2
J: TRBJ1-6
CDR3: ASSLGGTALGSPLH

D: TRBD2
V: TRBV20-1
J: TRBJ2-7
CDR3: SARTSLPYEQY

D: TRBD2
V: TRBV5-1
J: TRBJ2-3
CDR3: ASSIGTSGTDTQY

D: .
V: TRBV5-1
J: TRBJ2-1
CDR3: ASSSRLTENSHYNEQF

D: .
V: TRBV7-3
J: TRBJ2-3
CDR3: ASSLIQGLTDTQY

D: TRBD1
V: TRBV5-1
J: TRBJ1-3
CDR3: ASSGGAGNTIY

D: .
V: TRBV5-1
J: TRBJ2-5
CDR3: ASSLVHRTVGLQETQY

D: .
V: TRBV20-1
J: TRBJ1-1
CDR3: SAQGTEAF

D: TRBD2
V: TRBV7-2
J: TRBJ2-7
CDR3: ASNPSGRYEQY

D: .
V: TRBV4-1
J: TRBJ1-5
CDR3: ASSSQSNQPQH